Listed here are 20 T cell receptor beta chains from one sample, sequenced in a study of CD8 T cells in Susac syndrome. Reverse transcription of roughly 0.45 to 1 ug RNA was carried out with random hexamers. Each CDR3 protein is one row after TCRdb ran MiXCR on the immunoSEQ multiplex PCR reads. The sample includes just over 150,000 distinct CDR3 sequences, approximately 96% of them seen just once. Sequenced material: CD8+ T cells from PBMCs. These receptors were obtained from a human donor with multiple sclerosis.

The chain is built from TRBV30 and TRBJ1-1; 7 nucleotides line up with TRBD1. The CDR3 runs to 13 residues. With V trimmed by 3 bases and J by 8 bases, 9 bases remained unmatched. Per the germline V gene, CDR1 is GTSNPN and CDR2 is SVGIG (reference sequence). CDR3 in DNA: TGTGCCTGGAGCCTTACGACAGGGCGAGAAGCTTTCTTT. It encodes CAWSLTTGREAFF.

The chain recombines TRBV4-1 with TRBJ2-7, with TRBD2 matching over 11 bases. The CDR3 totals 13 residues. Trimming took 6 bases from V and 5 from J; bases not matched to a gene: 3. Germline loops: CDR1 MGHRA, CDR2 YSYEKL. The CDR3 loop reads CASSSGGADEQYF. CDR3 nucleotide sequence: TGCGCCAGCAGTAGCGGGGGGGCTGACGAGCAGTACTTC.

The chain combines TRBV20-1 with TRBJ1-5, with 10 bases that match TRBD1. The CDR3 is made up of 19 amino acids. The ends lost 1 base at V and 0 bases at J; junction bases unmatched: 12. Germline V gene sequence: CDR1 DFQATT, CDR2 SNEGSKA (reference sequence). CDR3 DNA sequence: TGCAGTGCTAGAGCTGGGGACAGGGGCTCCTTGGCTAGCAATCAGCCCCAGCATTTT. It is translated as CSARAGDRGSLASNQPQHF.

Only a few counts were recorded for this clonotype. The chain joins TRBV4-2 to TRBJ2-3; 10 positions match TRBD2. Germline CDR1 LGHNA, CDR2 YNFKEQ. Losses at the gene ends were 5 bases for V and 1 base for J; bases not matched to a gene: 6. This CDR3 spans 16 amino acids. The CDR3 DNA sequence: TGTGCCAGCAGCATGGTCCTAGCGGGAGGCACAGATACGCAGTATTTT. Translated, it gives CASSMVLAGGTDTQYF.

The CDR3 sequence is CATEPRDGIPNEQFF. CDR3 nucleotides: TGTGCCACCGAGCCGAGGGACGGCATTCCCAATGAGCAGTTCTTC. The chain links TRBV24-1 to TRBJ2-1; tentatively, D is TRBD1 or TRBD2 (5 bases each). The CDR3 spans 15 residues. The ends were cut back, 9 bases at V and 6 bases at J, with 20 bases in the middle. CDR1 is KGHDR and CDR2 is SFDVKD in the germline V gene.

The V and J genes are TRBV5-4 and TRBJ2-5, with D perhaps TRBD1 (6 bases). The V gene's germline CDR1 is SGHNT and CDR2 YYREEE (reference sequence). CDR3 size: 14 residues. Trimming pared 1 base from V and 5 bases from J, leaving 12 bases between. The CDR3 DNA is TGTGCCAGCAGCTTGAGGCAGGGGATTGAGACCCAGTACTTC. Protein: CASSLRQGIETQYF.

The genes are TRBV2 and TRBJ1-2; D gene ambiguous. The germline gives CDR1 SNHLY, CDR2 FYNNEI. Trimming cost V 1 base and J 4 bases, with 10 bases left between them. The CDR3 runs to 14 residues. CDR3 DNA sequence: TGTGCCAGCAGTGAAGGGGCAGCCCTCTATGGCTACACCTTC. Protein: CASSEGAALYGYTF.

The rearrangement joins TRBV9 to TRBJ2-1, with 8 bases matching TRBD2. J gave up 6 bases and V 1 base, and 3 bases lay outside the gene matches. Germline values: CDR1 SGDLS, CDR2 YYNGEE. The CDR3 runs 14 residues. The CDR3 DNA reads as TGTGCCAGCAGCGTAAAAAGCGGGGGCAATGAGCAGTTCTTC. It specifies CASSVKSGGNEQFF.

The rearrangement uses TRBV14 and TRBJ2-5; 9 nucleotides agree with TRBD1. Germline trimming cut 1 base from V and 4 bases from J; bases unmatched to any gene: 10. CDR1 SGHDN and CDR2 FVKESK come from the germline V gene. This CDR3 is built from 17 residues. The CDR3 DNA reads TGTGCCAGCAGCCAAGGATTTGTGGGACAGGGAAGAGAGACCCAGTACTTC. It encodes CASSQGFVGQGRETQYF.

This clonotype was observed a single time. The rearrangement uses TRBV28 and TRBJ2-5; the match to TRBD1 covers 9 bases. The germline V gene encodes CDR1 MDHEN and CDR2 SYDVKM. The CDR3 length is 18 residues. Trimming took 5 bases from V and 0 from J; bases not matched to a gene: 13. The CDR3 spells CASSPPKAGQGYQETQYF. The CDR3 nucleotides are TGTGCCAGCAGTCCGCCCAAGGCCGGACAGGGGTACCAAGAGACCCAGTACTTC.

V gene TRBV27 combines with J gene TRBJ1-2; perhaps TRBD1 as D (6 bases). Germline CDR1 MNHEY, CDR2 SMNVEV (reference sequence). Trimming stripped 8 bases from V and 0 bases from J, with 13 bases between. CDR3 length equals 14 residues. CDR3 residues: CASGGPATNYGYTF. CDR3 nucleotides: TGTGCCAGCGGGGGGCCAGCGACTAACTATGGCTACACCTTC.

The V call is TRBV6-5, the J call TRBJ2-2, with 7 bases identical to TRBD2. Germline V CDR1 and CDR2: MNHEY, SVGAGI. The V and J ends lost 5 bases and 5 bases, in that order; junction bases with no gene match: 8. The CDR3 runs 15 residues. In DNA form, the CDR3 reads TGTGCCAGCAGTGACGGTCTGGGGGGGACCGGGGAGCTGTTTTTT. Translated: CASSDGLGGTGELFF.

The rearrangement uses TRBV24-1 and TRBJ2-1; D is perhaps TRBD1 (6 bases). The germline V and J ends were trimmed by 5 bases and 9 bases, with 13 bases remaining between them. There are 13 residues in the CDR3. Per germline, CDR1 KGHDR and CDR2 SFDVKD. CDR3 in amino acids: CATSAVKGVEQFF. Here the CDR3 DNA reads TGTGCCACCAGTGCCGTCAAGGGGGTTGAGCAGTTCTTC.

Worth noting for this clonotype: The junction shows a germline mismatch at one end, possibly a read error. The chain joins TRBV2 to TRBJ2-5, with a possible D match to TRBD1 (6 bases). Looked up from germline, CDR1 is SNHLY and CDR2 is FYNNEI. The CDR3 runs to 16 residues. The CDR3 bases are TGTGCCAGCAGCCCCGCCTTGAGGGGGAACCAAGAGCCCCAGTACTTC. Amino acid sequence: CASSPALRGNQEPQYF. The full variable domain, rest sourced from reference TRBV2 and TRBJ2-5, is EPEVTQTPSHQVTQMGQEVILRCVPISNHLYFYWYRQILGQKVEFLVSFYNNEISEKSEIFDDQFSVERPDGSNFTLKIRSTKLEDSAMYFCASSPALRGNQEPQYFGPGTRLLVL.

The chain uses TRBV4-1 and TRBJ2-1; TRBD2 aligns across 10 bases. V shed 3 bases, J shed 4 bases, and the junction held 6 bases outside the gene matches. Germline lookup yields CDR1 MGHRA and CDR2 YSYEKL. This CDR3 is 16 amino acids long. CDR3 sequence: CASSQSTSGPYNEQFF. Written as DNA, the CDR3 is TGCGCCAGCAGCCAGTCGACTAGCGGGCCGTACAATGAGCAGTTCTTC.

V and J are TRBV6-6 and TRBJ2-7; 10 bases are a match to TRBD1. The CDR3 extends over 14 amino acids. After removal of 6 bases from V and 6 bases from J, the junction contained 8 bases not matched to a gene. Germline V gives CDR1 MNHNY, CDR2 SVGAGI (reference sequence). The CDR3 reads CASRRDRGTSEQYF. The CDR3 region has the DNA TGTGCCAGCAGGAGGGACAGGGGTACGAGCGAGCAGTACTTC.

J is TRBJ2-5 and V is TRBV20-1, with 9 bases aligning to TRBD2. This CDR3 region has 17 residues. V lost 3 bases, J lost 2 bases, and 13 bases stayed unmatched. Germline V gene data show CDR1 as DFQATT and CDR2 as SNEGSKA (reference sequence). Here the CDR3 DNA reads TGCAGTGCTAGTCCCAGCGGGGGGACCCCAGTTCAAGAGACCCAGTACTTC. This translates into CSASPSGGTPVQETQYF.

The V call is TRBV7-3, the J call TRBJ2-1, with D perhaps matching TRBD1 or TRBD2 (5 bases each). The CDR3 is 15 amino acids. The germline V gene has CDR1 SGHTA and CDR2 FQGTGA. V was pared by 6 bases and J by 8 bases, with 20 bases between. Written as DNA, the CDR3 is TGTGCCAGCAGTCTAAACGGGGCTTTAAACGATGAGCAGTTCTTC. The encoded protein is CASSLNGALNDEQFF.

This chain connects TRBV30 to TRBJ2-7; 8 bases are shared with TRBD1. CDR1 is GTSNPN and CDR2 is SVGIG in the germline V gene (reference sequence). The V gene end was trimmed by 5 bases and the J gene end by 1 base; junction bases not matched to a gene: 1. This CDR3 comprises 12 residues. This CDR3 reads CAWGDRSYEQYF. The CDR3 region has the DNA TGTGCCTGGGGGGACAGGTCCTACGAGCAGTACTTC.

The genes are TRBV7-9 and TRBJ2-6, with D uncertain. Trimming removed 1 base from V and 2 bases from J, with 9 bases in between. CDR3 length: 16 amino acids. Germline V gene lookup returns CDR1 SEHNR and CDR2 FQNEAQ (reference sequence). CDR3 bases: TGTGCCAGCAGCTTAGAAGAGTATGCTGGGGCCAACGTCCTGACTTTC. It translates to CASSLEEYAGANVLTF. Supplemented by reference TRBV7-9 and TRBJ2-6, the full variable domain reads DTGVSQNPRHKITKRGQNVTFRCDPISEHNRLYWYRQTLGQGPEFLTYFQNEAQLEKSRLLSDRFSAERPKGSFSTLEIQRTEQGDSAMYLCASSLEEYAGANVLTFGAGSRLTVL.